Listed below are T cell receptor beta chains from one sample, sequenced in a study of blood T cell repertoires in COVID-19. Assay: immunoSEQ multiplex PCR; the TCRdb copy retains only in-frame clones and omits some. The sample has approximately 330,000 clones, roughly nine tenths seen once. The sequenced sample was PBMCs or T cells enriched from blood (not recorded which). All receptors derive from a woman between 25 and 40 years old who had recovered from COVID-19. The CDR3 runs from the conserved cysteine through the conserved F or W. A D gene is named only where the DNA matches it firmly. Clone size, where shown, is once, few, many, or a class for clones that have expanded.

TRBV15	TRBJ2-3	-	-	CATSGPQTGFTDTQYF	TGTGCCACCAGCGGGCCCCAGACAGGTTTCACAGATACGCAGTATTTT
TRBV18	TRBJ1-3	-	TRBD1	CASSPGLRQGTSSGNTIYF	TGTGCCAGCTCACCTGGCTTAAGACAGGGGACGAGCTCTGGAAACACCATATATTTT
TRBV2	TRBJ2-7	few	-	CASSEAARTYEQYF	TGTGCCAGCAGTGAAGCGGCCAGGACCTACGAGCAGTACTTC
TRBV4-2	TRBJ1-2	many	-	CASSQDYATAYGYTF	TGTGCCAGCAGCCAAGATTATGCGACAGCATATGGCTACACCTTC
TRBV6-1	TRBJ2-1	once	TRBD1	CASSEPGTGPNEQFF	TGTGCCAGCAGTGAGCCCGGGACAGGGCCTAATGAGCAGTTCTTC
TRBV7-9	TRBJ1-1	-	TRBD1	CASSSGGYTEAFF	TGTGCCAGCAGCTCAGGGGGATACACTGAAGCTTTCTTT
TRBV30	TRBJ2-7	-	TRBD2	CAWRRTSGSYEQYF	TGTGCCTGGAGAAGGACTAGCGGGAGTTACGAGCAGTACTTC
TRBV6-5	TRBJ2-2	-	-	CASTRGRGPGELFF	TGTGCCAGCACCCGGGGCAGGGGTCCCGGGGAGCTGTTTTTT
TRBV27	TRBJ2-2	-	TRBD2	CASTPGAGPNTGELFF	TGTGCCAGCACCCCAGGAGCGGGACCGAACACCGGGGAGCTGTTTTTT
TRBV19	TRBJ1-5	-	TRBD1	CASRTWDRGPLDQPQHF	TGTGCCAGTAGGACCTGGGACAGGGGGCCTTTAGATCAGCCCCAGCATTTT
TRBV10-3	TRBJ2-4	-	-	CAISESFSGVQGGGKNIQYF	TGTGCCATCAGTGAGTCGTTCTCAGGAGTACAAGGAGGAGGCAAAAACATTCAGTACTTC
TRBV7-3	TRBJ2-1	-	TRBD2	CASSPGLGGEQFF	TGTGCCAGCAGCCCGGGACTAGGGGGTGAGCAGTTCTTC
TRBV3-1/TRBV3-2	TRBJ2-5	-	TRBD2	CASSQVGAGDETQYF	TGTGCCAGCAGCCAAGTTGGAGCGGGAGACGAGACCCAGTACTTC
TRBV28	TRBJ1-4	-	-	CASSQGTNEKLFF	TGTGCCAGCAGCCAGGGAACTAATGAAAAACTGTTTTTT
TRBV29-1	TRBJ2-7	-	TRBD1	CSVAGQGVDEQYF	TGCAGCGTTGCAGGACAGGGCGTCGACGAGCAGTACTTC
TRBV20-1	TRBJ1-5	-	-	CSASQNQPQHF	TGCAGTGCTAGTCAGAATCAGCCCCAGCATTTT
TRBV2	TRBJ2-6	once	-	CASSVQGSTNVLTF	TGTGCCAGCAGTGTGCAGGGATCGACCAACGTCCTGACTTTC
TRBV18	TRBJ2-1	-	-	CASSPPLQPSYNEQFF	TGTGCCAGCTCACCACCTTTACAGCCCAGCTACAATGAGCAGTTCTTC
TRBV4-1	TRBJ2-7	many	-	CASSQGFGLYEQYF	TGCGCCAGCAGCCAAGGTTTTGGCCTCTACGAGCAGTACTTC
TRBV28	TRBJ2-7	once	-	CASSLSQVDYEQYF	TGTGCCAGCAGTTTATCCCAGGTGGACTACGAGCAGTACTTC
TRBV6-2/TRBV6-3	TRBJ2-7	-	-	CASSQGIYEQYF	TGTGCCAGCAGTCAGGGGATCTACGAGCAGTACTTC
TRBV27	TRBJ2-7	-	-	CASSLDRLGGEQYF	TGTGCCAGCAGTTTGGACAGGTTGGGGGGCGAGCAGTACTTC
TRBV28	TRBJ2-5	-	TRBD2	CASSLWGLAGTETQYF	TGTGCCAGCAGTTTATGGGGACTAGCGGGAACGGAGACCCAGTACTTC
TRBV27	TRBJ2-1	-	TRBD2	CASEINLAGGYNEQFF	TGTGCCAGCGAAATTAATCTAGCGGGAGGTTACAATGAGCAGTTCTTC
TRBV18	TRBJ1-3	-	-	CASSPEHTASGNTIYF	TGTGCCAGCTCACCGGAACATACAGCTTCTGGAAACACCATATATTTT
TRBV6-5	TRBJ2-7	once	TRBD2	CASTSREDYYEQYF	TGTGCCAGCACATCCCGGGAGGATTATTACGAGCAGTACTTC
TRBV2	TRBJ2-3	-	TRBD1	CASRKQGGTDTQYF	TGTGCCAGCAGAAAACAGGGGGGCACAGATACGCAGTATTTT
TRBV5-1	TRBJ1-1	-	-	CASSRNTEAFF	TGCGCCAGCAGCCGGAACACTGAAGCTTTCTTT
TRBV9	TRBJ2-4	-	TRBD2	CASSVGVAGGLAKNIQYF	TGTGCCAGCAGCGTAGGGGTAGCGGGAGGGTTAGCCAAAAACATTCAGTACTTC
TRBV7-8	TRBJ1-5	-	TRBD1	CASSLARQGLQPQHF	TGTGCCAGCAGCTTAGCAAGACAGGGGCTTCAGCCCCAGCATTTT
TRBV20-1	TRBJ2-3	-	TRBD2	CSASSSSGRFRDTQYF	TGCAGTGCTAGTTCTTCCAGCGGGAGATTCAGAGATACGCAGTATTTT
TRBV28	TRBJ2-7	once	TRBD2	CASETSGSYEQYF	TGTGCCAGCGAAACTAGCGGCTCCTACGAGCAGTACTTC
TRBV24-1	TRBJ2-2	-	-	CATRRGANTGELFF	TGTGCCACCCGCCGGGGTGCGAACACCGGGGAGCTGTTTTTT
TRBV6-5	TRBJ1-2	once	-	CASRKPQDTIYGYTF	TGTGCCAGCAGGAAACCACAGGATACCATCTATGGCTACACCTTC
TRBV19	TRBJ2-2	-	-	CASTPNGPGDGTGELFF	TGTGCCAGTACCCCAAATGGTCCGGGAGATGGAACCGGGGAGCTGTTTTTT
TRBV6-4	TRBJ1-2	-	TRBD1	CASRPGQGFYGYTF	TGTGCCAGCAGACCGGGACAGGGGTTCTATGGCTACACCTTC
TRBV18	TRBJ1-1	-	-	CASSRTGRNTEAFF	TGTGCCAGCTCACGCACAGGACGGAACACTGAAGCTTTCTTT
TRBV4-1	TRBJ2-7	once	-	CASSAGGSYEQYF	TGCGCCAGCTCGGCGGGCGGTTCCTACGAGCAGTACTTC
TRBV7-2	TRBJ2-1	-	-	CASSLYPPSGDRYNEQFF	TGTGCCAGCAGTCTTTACCCACCTAGCGGGGACAGGTACAATGAGCAGTTCTTC
TRBV6-5	TRBJ2-1	-	TRBD2	CASSYALAGSDEQFF	TGTGCCAGCAGTTACGCACTAGCGGGAAGCGATGAGCAGTTCTTC
TRBV10-3	TRBJ2-1	-	TRBD2	CAISERSSGSSYNEQFF	TGTGCCATCAGTGAGCGGAGTAGCGGGAGCTCCTACAATGAGCAGTTCTTC
TRBV4-1	TRBJ2-6	few	-	CASSQAGETGANVLTF	TGCGCCAGCAGCCAAGCCGGGGAAACTGGGGCCAACGTCCTGACTTTC
TRBV3-1/TRBV3-2	TRBJ2-1	few	-	CASSQQTPSNEQFF	TGTGCCAGCAGCCAACAAACTCCGAGCAATGAGCAGTTCTTC
TRBV11-2	TRBJ2-1	-	TRBD1	CASSPRTGYNEQFF	TGTGCCAGCAGCCCGCGGACAGGGTACAATGAGCAGTTCTTC
TRBV7-9	TRBJ1-3	-	-	CASSLAGAENTIYF	TGTGCCAGCAGCTTAGCAGGGGCGGAAAACACCATATATTTT
TRBV6-5	TRBJ2-7	-	-	CASTPLGGKGYEQYF	TGTGCCAGCACCCCTCTTGGGGGGAAAGGCTACGAGCAGTACTTC
TRBV9	TRBJ2-1	-	TRBD2	CASSTTGTSGSWNEQFF	TGTGCCAGCAGCACGACTGGGACTAGCGGGAGTTGGAATGAGCAGTTCTTC
TRBV12-3/TRBV12-4	TRBJ1-5	-	-	CASSSNRDQPQHF	TGTGCCAGCAGTTCCAACAGGGATCAGCCCCAGCATTTT
TRBV6-2/TRBV6-3	TRBJ2-1	-	-	CASSFTVPFGEQFF	TGTGCCAGCAGTTTTACTGTCCCCTTCGGGGAGCAGTTCTTC
TRBV7-9	TRBJ1-5	-	-	CASSRDGNQPQHF	TGTGCCAGCAGCCGTGACGGGAATCAGCCCCAGCATTTT
TRBV28	TRBJ1-5	-	-	CASSLSGYNQPQHF	TGTGCCAGCAGTTTATCCGGGTACAATCAGCCCCAGCATTTT
TRBV7-2	TRBJ2-7	-	-	CASSLGSLGYSSYEQYF	TGTGCCAGCAGCTTAGGCTCTCTGGGTTACAGCTCCTACGAGCAGTACTTC
TRBV5-1	TRBJ2-3	-	-	CASSGLAVSVTDTQYF	TGCGCCAGCAGCGGCTTAGCGGTGTCGGTCACAGATACGCAGTATTTT